The 19 T cell receptor beta chains below all came from one sample that was sequenced in a study of T cell repertoires in cytomegalovirus infection. MiXCR, run by TCRdb on the reads, gives a single entry per CDR3 protein. Of about 300,000 distinct CDR3 sequences detected, approximately 10% appear once; the ten largest clones hold around 2.6%. The sample comprised PBMCs. All receptors derive from a human donor in good health (CMV status not recorded). Some clones in this sample may be carry-over from other donors' samples.

This clonotype has ten or more counts. The V and J genes are TRBV7-9 and TRBJ2-1; D uncertain. CDR1 SEHNR and CDR2 FQNEAQ come from the germline V gene (reference sequence). This CDR3 is 14 amino acids long. V lost 0 bases, J lost 7 bases, and 10 bases lay in between. Here the CDR3 DNA reads TGTGCCAGCAGCTTAGCGTTGGAAACTAATGAGCAGTTCTTC. It encodes CASSLALETNEQFF.

V and J are TRBV28 and TRBJ2-7; D possibly uses TRBD1 or TRBD2 (5 bases each). The V and J ends lost 7 bases and 0 bases respectively, with 19 bases between them. The CDR3 extends over 16 amino acids. From germline, CDR1 is MDHEN and CDR2 SYDVKM. The CDR3 protein is CASTPAGTGYSYEQYV. The CDR3 DNA sequence: TGTGCCAGCACCCCCGCCGGGACGGGATACTCCTACGAGCAGTACGTC.

This clonotype was detected many times. This chain links TRBV7-8 with TRBJ2-7; D is ambiguous. Per the germline V gene, CDR1 is SGHVS and CDR2 is FQNEAQ. V shed 5 bases and J shed 0 bases, with 11 bases lying between them. The CDR3 has 14 amino acids. The CDR3 sequence is CASSGWTRSYEQYF. The CDR3 DNA reads TGTGCCAGCAGCGGCTGGACGCGCTCCTACGAGCAGTACTTC.

The table lists this clonotype with many counts. The chain combines TRBV6-2 or TRBV6-3 with TRBJ2-3; the D gene is possibly TRBD1 (5 bases). In germline, CDR1 is MNHEY, CDR2 SVGEGT. The CDR3 spans 16 residues. Trimming took 2 bases from V and 0 from J, leaving 12 bases between them. The CDR3 is CASSYRGRASTDTQYF. The CDR3, as DNA: TGTGCCAGCAGTTACAGGGGTCGAGCAAGCACAGATACGCAGTATTTT.

This clonotype was found many times. The rearrangement joins TRBV7-2 to TRBJ1-4, with D tentatively TRBD1 (6 bases). Germline V gene sequence: CDR1 SGHTA, CDR2 FQGNSA. The CDR3 is made up of 14 amino acids. V lost 6 bases, J lost 2 bases, and 10 bases lay in between. The CDR3 DNA reads TGTGCCAGCAGAAGGGGGACCACTAATGAAAAACTGTTTTTT. Translating it yields CASRRGTTNEKLFF.

This chain links TRBV7-9 with TRBJ2-7, with 8 bases lining up with TRBD2. Trimming at V came to 1 base and at J to 4 bases, leaving 0 bases not matched to a gene. CDR1 and CDR2 from the germline V gene are SEHNR and FQNEAQ (reference sequence). There are 13 residues in the CDR3. CDR3 coding DNA: TGTGCCAGCAGCTTAGTAGCGGGGTACGAGCAGTACTTC. Encoded protein: CASSLVAGYEQYF.

This clonotype was counted at least ten times. The gene calls are TRBV6-2 or TRBV6-3 and TRBJ2-1; D could derive from TRBD1 or TRBD2 (7 bases each). Trimming shortened V by 2 bases and J by 7 bases, and 18 bases separated the two germline ends. The CDR3 consists of 16 residues. Germline V lookup: CDR1 MNHEY, CDR2 SVGEGT. The CDR3 DNA is TGTGCCAGCAGTTACACCAGGGGGGGCTTAGGAAATGAGCAGTTCTTC. As protein: CASSYTRGGLGNEQFF.

This clonotype came up a few times. The chain recombines TRBV2 with TRBJ1-1; 7 positions agree with TRBD1. There are 16 residues in the CDR3. V was clipped by 4 bases and J by 5 bases; unmatched bases: 13. CDR1 and CDR2 (germline): SNHLY, FYNNEI. CDR3 protein: CASSVGRGQGKTEAFF. The CDR3 region has the DNA TGTGCCAGCAGTGTGGGGAGGGGGCAAGGGAAAACTGAAGCTTTCTTT. The full variable domain, completed using reference TRBV2 and TRBJ1-1, is EPEVTQTPSHQVTQMGQEVILRCVPISNHLYFYWYRQILGQKVEFLVSFYNNEISEKSEIFDDQFSVERPDGSNFTLKIRSTKLEDSAMYFCASSVGRGQGKTEAFFGQGTRLTVV.

This clonotype has ten or more counts. V is TRBV5-1 and J is TRBJ2-5; 8 bases agree with TRBD2. Germline V gene sequence: CDR1 SGHRS, CDR2 YFSETQ. This CDR3 contains 14 residues. J was trimmed by 2 bases and V by 4 bases; bases with no gene match: 4. The CDR3 here is CASSEGLVQETQYF. The CDR3 region has the DNA TGCGCCAGCAGCGAGGGACTAGTACAAGAGACCCAGTACTTC.

This clonotype was detected ten times or more. The chain combines TRBV20-1 with TRBJ2-1, with 7 bases fitting TRBD2. The germline gives CDR1 DFQATT, CDR2 SNEGSKA (reference sequence). V gave up 2 bases and J gave up 0 bases; unmatched junction bases: 7. The CDR3 runs 16 residues. In DNA, the CDR3 is TGCAGTGCTAGAAAGACTAGCTCGAGCTCCTACAATGAGCAGTTCTTC. It specifies CSARKTSSSSYNEQFF.

This clonotype was picked up many times. The rearrangement joins TRBV7-9 to TRBJ2-4; a weak D match, TRBD2 (7 bases). This CDR3 spans 16 amino acids. Trimming left V 5 bases short and J 9 bases short, with 23 bases between. Germline-derived CDR1 and CDR2 are SEHNR and FQNEAQ (reference sequence). For the CDR3, the DNA is TGTGCCAGCAGCCAAGGGACGGGCGGGGGCCCCTTCATTCAGTACTTC. This gives the protein CASSQGTGGGPFIQYF.

This clonotype came up many times. The genes are TRBV7-6 and TRBJ1-1, with TRBD1 identical over 7 bases. CDR1 is SGHVS, CDR2 FNYEAQ, per germline. CDR3 size: 15 residues. The ends lost 5 bases at V and 5 bases at J; junction bases unmatched: 11. The CDR3 is CASSPLTGRRTEAFF. The CDR3 coding sequence is TGTGCCAGCAGCCCCCTGACAGGGCGGAGGACTGAAGCTTTCTTT. The complete variable domain, with remaining parts taken from reference TRBV7-6 and TRBJ1-1, reads GAGVSQSPRYKVTKRGQDVALRCDPISGHVSLYWYRQALGQGPEFLTYFNYEAQQDKSGLPNDRFSAERPEGSISTLTIQRTEQRDSAMYRCASSPLTGRRTEAFFGQGTRLTVV.

In this sample, this clonotype turned up many times. V gene TRBV27 combines with J gene TRBJ1-2; no clear D. The CDR3 has 14 amino acids. The V gene's germline CDR1 is MNHEY and CDR2 SMNVEV (reference sequence). The V gene lost 5 bases and the J gene lost 14 bases, with 24 bases spanning the gap. The CDR3 DNA reads TGTGCCAGCAGTACCCCCTCGGATGGGTCGGCGTGGACCTTC. Protein: CASSTPSDGSAWTF.

This clonotype has at least ten counts. V and J are TRBV28 and TRBJ2-7; the D call may be TRBD1 or TRBD2 (6 bases each). V lost 3 bases, J lost 0 bases, and 12 bases lay in between. This CDR3 spans 15 amino acids. The germline V gene has CDR1 MDHEN and CDR2 SYDVKM. The CDR3 protein is CASSLGRGLSYEQYV. CDR3 nucleotides: TGTGCCAGCAGTTTGGGCAGGGGACTCTCCTACGAGCAGTACGTC.

The rearrangement links TRBV20-1 to TRBJ2-7; a possible D gene is TRBD1 (5 bases). Germline loops: CDR1 DFQATT, CDR2 SNEGSKA (reference sequence). This CDR3 is 14 amino acids long. Trimming took 2 bases from V and 0 from J, leaving 11 bases between them. DNA for the CDR3: TGCAGTGCTAGATCAGGGCAGAGCTCCTACGAGCAGTACTTC. Amino acid sequence: CSARSGQSSYEQYF.

This clonotype was detected a few times. This sequence joins TRBV14 and TRBJ1-1, with a weak D call TRBD1 (6 bases). CDR3 size: 14 residues. Between the trimmed V and J ends, which lost 4 bases and 6 bases, there was a span of 15 bases. Germline V gene data show CDR1 as SGHDN and CDR2 as FVKESK. The CDR3 region has the DNA TGTGCCAGCAGCCTCGACAGGCGAATGTCTGAAGCTTTCTTT. Its protein product is CASSLDRRMSEAFF.

This clonotype was seen ten or more times. The J gene is TRBJ1-1, the V gene TRBV28; D call uncertain. CDR1 and CDR2 from the germline V gene are MDHEN and SYDVKM. The V end was cut by 4 bases, the J end by 7 bases, with 16 bases between. The CDR3 runs to 14 residues. CDR3 sequence reads: CASSSPSGWNEAFF. The CDR3 DNA follows: TGTGCCAGCAGTTCCCCTAGCGGGTGGAATGAAGCTTTCTTT.

This clonotype was seen at least ten times. In DNA, the CDR3 is TGTGCCAGCAGCTTAGAAGGGGCAGCCTCCTACGAGCAGTACGTC. As protein: CASSLEGAASYEQYV. V is TRBV7-2 and J is TRBJ2-7; D perhaps matches TRBD1 (5 bases). Trimming left V 1 base short and J 0 bases short, with 10 bases between. This CDR3 contains 15 residues. Germline values: CDR1 SGHTA, CDR2 FQGNSA.

This clonotype occurred many times. Written as DNA, the CDR3 is TGTGCCAGCAGTACTCAGGTTTACACTGAAGCTTTCTTT. It specifies CASSTQVYTEAFF. The rearrangement links TRBV28 to TRBJ1-1; the D is unclear. The CDR3 contains 13 residues. Germline CDR1 MDHEN, CDR2 SYDVKM. V lost 5 bases, J lost 3 bases, and 10 bases lay in between.